The 8 T cell receptor beta chains given below trace back to one sample, sequenced in a study of T cells in Graves' hyperthyroidism and ophthalmopathy. The TCR beta CDR3 regions underwent amplification using RNA transcripts as the source. Primed by the HTBI set, a first-round RT-PCR was run on the TCR CDR3. TCRdb reprocessed the multiplex PCR reads via MiXCR and lists one record per CDR3 protein. Of about 610,000 distinct CDR3 sequences in the sample, about 14% were seen once. Sequenced input: blood. Receptor source: a woman between 35 and 50 years old with Graves' ophthalmopathy.

This clonotype was recorded at least ten times. V is TRBV7-2 and J is TRBJ2-7; D unresolved. The CDR3 consists of 11 residues. Germline assignment: CDR1 SGHTA and CDR2 FQGNSA. V lost 5 bases and J lost 3, with 5 bases in between. Here the CDR3 DNA reads TGTGCCAGCAGCACTCACTACGAGCAGTACTTC. As protein: CASSTHYEQYF.

In this sample, this clonotype turned up a few times. The V gene is TRBV5-6, the J gene TRBJ1-5; D uncertain. From germline, CDR1 is SGHDT and CDR2 YYEEEE. CDR3 length equals 14 residues. V was pared by 0 bases and J by 3 bases, with 7 bases between. This CDR3 is CASSLGQDNQPQHF. The DNA of the CDR3 is TGTGCCAGCAGCTTGGGGCAGGACAATCAGCCCCAGCATTTT.

This clonotype occurred a few times. The chain carries TRBV19 and TRBJ1-2; no definite D call. V was clipped by 3 bases and J by 4 bases, with 12 bases between them. This CDR3 region has 14 residues. Germline CDR1 LNHDA, CDR2 SQIVND (reference sequence). The CDR3 spells CASSINEPTYGYTF. CDR3 nucleotide sequence: TGTGCCAGTAGTATCAACGAGCCTACCTATGGCTACACCTTC.

This clonotype was observed many times. The rearrangement uses TRBV7-2 and TRBJ2-2; D is ambiguous. The length of the CDR3 is 15 residues. Germline CDR1 reads SGHTA; CDR2 reads FQGNSA. Trimming cost V 5 bases and J 1 base, with 11 bases left between them. The CDR3 reads CASSQTRVNTGELFF. For the CDR3, the DNA is TGTGCCAGCAGCCAGACCCGCGTGAACACCGGGGAGCTGTTTTTT.

The chain carries TRBV15 and TRBJ2-2; D may be TRBD2 (6 bases). V was clipped by 5 bases and J by 6 bases, with 22 bases between them. The germline V gene encodes CDR1 LNHNV and CDR2 YYDKDF (reference sequence). This CDR3 is built from 17 residues. The CDR3 loop reads CATSAPGDSHVSGELFF. In DNA, the CDR3 is TGTGCCACCAGCGCTCCTGGGGACTCTCACGTTTCCGGGGAGCTGTTTTTT.

This clonotype appeared many times. The CDR3 sequence: CASGDAGRGTEAFF. The CDR3 coding sequence is TGTGCCAGCGGGGACGCAGGTCGGGGTACTGAAGCTTTCTTT. The chain uses TRBV7-3 and TRBJ1-1, with D possibly matching TRBD1 (5 bases). V lost 8 bases, J lost 5 bases, and 18 bases lay in between. CDR1 and CDR2 (germline): SGHTA, FQGTGA. The CDR3 has 14 amino acids.

This clonotype was counted ten times or more. The chain employs TRBV2 and TRBJ2-7; D not certain. V lost 4 bases, J lost 0 bases, and 13 bases lay in between. CDR1 is SNHLY, CDR2 FYNNEI, per germline. The CDR3 totals 15 residues. The CDR3 loop reads CASSVVGLSSYEQYF. CDR3 nucleotide sequence: TGTGCCAGCAGTGTAGTCGGCCTGAGCTCCTACGAGCAGTACTTC.

The table lists this clonotype with many counts. The rearrangement joins TRBV6-2 or TRBV6-3 to TRBJ1-1; 8 bases match TRBD1. This CDR3 is 16 amino acids long. Trimming took 4 bases from V and 1 from J; bases not matched to a gene: 8. Looked up from germline, CDR1 is MNHEY and CDR2 is SVGEGT. This CDR3 is CASSSGSTGENTEAFF. CDR3 DNA: TGTGCCAGCAGTTCAGGGTCGACAGGGGAGAACACTGAAGCTTTCTTT.